A single sample is the source of the 11 T cell receptor beta chains below, sequenced in a study of control samples from healthy donors and cancer patients. Profiled with immunoSEQ multiplex PCR; TCRdb holds only in-frame clones, not every one. In the table there are about 110,000 clones, 70% to 85% of which are singletons. Material for sequencing was blood. These receptors were taken from a man aged 18 to 29 in good health.

The genes are TRBV28 and TRBJ2-7, with D possibly being TRBD1 or TRBD2 (6 bases each). The CDR3 covers 20 residues. Germline V gene data show CDR1 as MDHEN and CDR2 as SYDVKM. Between the trimmed V and J ends, which lost 5 bases and 0 bases, there was a span of 29 bases. CDR3 sequence: CASSPYPAGDLLTNSYEQYF. The CDR3 bases are TGTGCCAGCAGTCCCTACCCGGCAGGGGACTTACTCACAAACTCCTACGAGCAGTACTTC.

This chain joins TRBV4-1 and TRBJ2-1; 10 bases fit TRBD2. Losses at the gene ends were 5 bases for V and 3 bases for J; bases not matched to a gene: 7. Germline loops: CDR1 MGHRA, CDR2 YSYEKL. The CDR3 runs to 16 residues. For the CDR3, the DNA is TGCGCCAGCAGCGACAAAGCGGGGGGGAGCTACAATGAGCAGTTCTTC. This sequence encodes CASSDKAGGSYNEQFF.

This sequence joins TRBV7-8 and TRBJ2-2; TRBD2 aligns across 7 bases. V was clipped by 5 bases and J by 0 bases; unmatched bases: 27. CDR3 length: 23 amino acids. Germline CDR1 SGHVS, CDR2 FQNEAQ. The CDR3 nucleotides read TGTGCCAGCAGCCGACTAGCCCCAATACTCGACAGACTCAAACTCGCGAACACCGGGGAGCTGTTTTTT. Translated: CASSRLAPILDRLKLANTGELFF.

The chain carries TRBV6-5 and TRBJ1-3; TRBD1 aligns across 8 bases. The CDR3 spans 15 residues. The germline CDR1 and CDR2 sequences are MNHEY and SVGAGI. Germline trimming cut 6 bases from V and 6 bases from J; bases unmatched to any gene: 10. CDR3 region: CASRIGQGWENTIYF. The CDR3 region has the DNA TGTGCCAGCAGAATCGGACAGGGTTGGGAAAACACCATATATTTT.

The CDR3: CASSRHGRINEKLFF. The CDR3 nucleotides are TGTGCCAGCAGCAGACACGGGAGGATTAATGAAAAACTGTTTTTT. The chain has TRBV6-5 and TRBJ1-4; D call uncertain. From germline, CDR1 is MNHEY and CDR2 SVGAGI. Between the trimmed V and J ends, which lost 6 bases and 4 bases, there was a span of 15 bases. CDR3 size: 15 residues.

To note about this clone: Germline is not matched at one junction end, which may reflect a read error. CDR3 protein: CTSSFLSGAWEAFF. The CDR3 DNA sequence: TGTACCAGCAGCTTCCTCAGTGGGGCCTGGGAAGCTTTCTTT. The genes are TRBV5-6 and TRBJ1-1; D is possibly TRBD1 (5 bases). The CDR3 loop spans 14 amino acids. Germline CDR1 is SGHDT and CDR2 is YYEEEE.

J is TRBJ2-5 and V is TRBV9, with D possibly TRBD1 on 6 matching bases. V gave up 2 bases and J gave up 5 bases, with 13 bases separating them. Germline V gene sequence: CDR1 SGDLS, CDR2 YYNGEE. CDR3 size: 14 residues. CDR3 amino acids: CASSVGASGETQYF. The CDR3 region has the DNA TGTGCCAGCAGCGTGGGGGCATCTGGGGAGACCCAGTACTTC. Looking up the rest from reference TRBV9 and TRBJ2-5 gives the full variable domain: DSGVTQTPKHLITATGQRVTLRCSPRSGDLSVYWYQQSLDQGLQFLIQYYNGEERAKGNILERFSAQQFPDLHSELNLSSLELGDSALYFCASSVGASGETQYFGPGTRLLVL.

This chain uses TRBV10-2 with TRBJ1-1; TRBD1 matches 10 bases. V was pared by 7 bases and J by 11 bases, with 7 bases of the junction left unmatched. Germline CDR1 and CDR2: WSHSY and SAAADI. CDR3 length: 12 amino acids. DNA of the CDR3: TGCGCCAGCACCCTAGACAGGGGGCATGCTTTCTTT. Its protein is CASTLDRGHAFF.

In this sample, this clone turned up a few times. The rearrangement joins TRBV7-2 to TRBJ2-7; 7 nucleotides line up with TRBD2. The CDR3 length is 15 residues. Germline assignment: CDR1 SGHTA and CDR2 FQGNSA. The junction had 2 bases not matched to a gene; V was cut back by 0 bases and J by 0 bases. The CDR3 loop is CASSLAGLNSYEQYF. The CDR3 nucleotides are TGTGCCAGCAGCTTAGCGGGACTAAACTCCTACGAGCAGTACTTC.

This clone came up once. The chain carries TRBV30 and TRBJ2-5, with 11 bases fitting TRBD2. V gave up 1 base and J gave up 2 bases; unmatched junction bases: 12. CDR1 and CDR2 (germline): GTSNPN, SVGIG (reference sequence). The CDR3 length is 18 residues. CDR3 coding DNA: TGTGCCTGGAGTGCTCCCCTAGCGGGGGGCTTTTATCAAGAGACCCAGTACTTC. Translation gives CAWSAPLAGGFYQETQYF.

This chain uses TRBV14 with TRBJ2-6; no clear D gene. This CDR3 contains 13 residues. The germline CDR1 and CDR2 sequences are SGHDN and FVKESK. Trimming shortened V by 8 bases and J by 1 base, and 6 bases separated the two germline ends. CDR3 sequence reads: CASAYSGANVLTF. The CDR3 DNA is TGTGCCAGCGCGTATTCTGGGGCCAACGTCCTGACTTTC.